This TCR beta chain derives from a study of blood T cell repertoires in COVID-19. The overall study: Material from acute and convalescent COVID-19 was sourced from the United States, Italy and Spain. T cells, B-cell-depleted T cells, or PBMCs supplied cDNA or gDNA.

How the authors handled the data: Quantification of nucleated cells was approximated via reference gene primer amplification. The method was immunoSEQ multiplex PCR; TCRdb's version includes in-frame clones alone and lacks a portion of them. That table is the source of V, J and clone size, and D and trimming were worked out from the DNA. This sample has some 73,000 clones; around nine tenths occur once, and the top ten carry over 10%. This clone was detected only a few times. The CDR3 extends over 15 amino acids. Germline V gene lookup returns CDR1 SEHNR and CDR2 FQNEAQ (reference sequence). V was trimmed by 5 bases and J by 4 bases, leaving 15 bases between them.

Material: peripheral blood. The sequence came from a woman aged 55-69 years with acute or convalescent COVID-19. The chain joins TRBV7-9 to TRBJ2-1; no definite D call. The CDR3 bases are TGTGCCAGCAGCCCCGAGAGAAGCCCTTACAATGAGCAGTTCTTC. Amino acids: CASSPERSPYNEQFF.